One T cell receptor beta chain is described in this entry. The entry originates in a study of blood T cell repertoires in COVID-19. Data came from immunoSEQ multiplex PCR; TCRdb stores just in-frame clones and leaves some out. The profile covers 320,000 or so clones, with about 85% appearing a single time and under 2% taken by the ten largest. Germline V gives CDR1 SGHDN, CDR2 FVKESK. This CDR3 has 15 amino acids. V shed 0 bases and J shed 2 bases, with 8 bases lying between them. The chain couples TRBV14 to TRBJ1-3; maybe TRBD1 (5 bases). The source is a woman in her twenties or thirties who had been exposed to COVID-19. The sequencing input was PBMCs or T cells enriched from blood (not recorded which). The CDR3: CASSQERGPGNTIYF. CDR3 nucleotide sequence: TGTGCCAGCAGCCAAGAGCGGGGACCTGGAAACACCATATATTTT.